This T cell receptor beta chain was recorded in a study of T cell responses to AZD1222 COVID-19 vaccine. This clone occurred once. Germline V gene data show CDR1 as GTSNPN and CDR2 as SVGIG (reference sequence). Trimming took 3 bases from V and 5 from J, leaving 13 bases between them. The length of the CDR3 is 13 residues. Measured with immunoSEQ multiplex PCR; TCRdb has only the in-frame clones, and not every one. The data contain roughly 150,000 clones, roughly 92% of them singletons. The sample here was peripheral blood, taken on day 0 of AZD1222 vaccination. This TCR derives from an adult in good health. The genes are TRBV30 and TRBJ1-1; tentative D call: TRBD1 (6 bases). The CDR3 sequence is CAWSPQGGTEAFF. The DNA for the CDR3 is TGTGCCTGGAGCCCACAGGGAGGAACTGAAGCTTTCTTT.